These 20 T cell receptor beta chains came from one sample sequenced in a study of cytomegalovirus exposure and HLA in healthy donors. The PCR ran on 60 Vbeta and 13 Jbeta primers. Here immunoSEQ multiplex PCR was the method, and the copy in TCRdb shows in-frame clones only, minus some. The table lists 190,000 or so clones, more than 65% of them singletons, with over 1.5% in the top ten. The sequenced material came from PBMCs. The source of these receptors is a girl between 10 and 17 years old in good health and CMV-seropositive.

A single count supports this clone. V is TRBV6-1 and J is TRBJ1-3; the D gene is possibly TRBD1 (5 bases). The CDR3 is made up of 14 amino acids. V lost 5 bases and J lost 4, with 12 bases in between. Germline V lookup: CDR1 MNHNS, CDR2 SASEGT. CDR3 protein: CASSWGELGNTIYF. In DNA, the CDR3 is TGTGCCAGCAGTTGGGGGGAATTGGGAAACACCATATATTTT.

This clone has a handful of counts. This chain connects TRBV6-1 to TRBJ2-5, with D uncertain. Germline assignment: CDR1 MNHNS and CDR2 SASEGT. This CDR3 contains 12 residues. Trimming took 2 bases from V and 4 from J, leaving 5 bases between them. This CDR3 reads CASSEIRETQYF. CDR3 DNA sequence: TGTGCCAGCAGTGAAATTCGAGAGACCCAGTACTTC.

This chain connects TRBV19 to TRBJ1-5; D uncertain. This CDR3 comprises 13 residues. Trimming cost V 9 bases and J 5 bases, with 14 bases left between them. Germline CDR1 reads LNHDA; CDR2 reads SQIVND (reference sequence). The CDR3 bases are TGTGCCAGCACCCCGGCGGGATATCAGCCCCAGCATTTT. Encoded protein: CASTPAGYQPQHF.

The chain joins TRBV7-9 to TRBJ2-3; tentatively, D is TRBD2 (6 bases). This CDR3 comprises 15 residues. Germline V gives CDR1 SEHNR, CDR2 FQNEAQ (reference sequence). Between the trimmed V and J ends, which lost 2 bases and 1 base, there was a span of 10 bases. The CDR3 spells CASSLQAGRTDTQYF. The CDR3 DNA follows: TGTGCCAGCAGCTTACAGGCGGGGCGCACAGATACGCAGTATTTT.

The chain links TRBV7-8 to TRBJ2-3; 7 bases align to TRBD2. Germline V gene sequence: CDR1 SGHVS, CDR2 FQNEAQ. J gave up 9 bases and V 1 base, and 13 bases lay outside the gene matches. The CDR3 length is 16 residues. The CDR3 sequence: CASSLGAGETFKTQYF. CDR3 nucleotides: TGTGCCAGCAGCTTAGGGGCGGGGGAGACTTTTAAGACGCAGTATTTT. Using reference TRBV7-8 and TRBJ2-3 for the parts outside the CDR3, the full variable domain is GAGVSQSPRYKVAKRGQDVALRCDPISGHVSLFWYQQALGQGPEFLTYFQNEAQLDKSGLPSDRFFAERPEGSVSTLKIQRTQQEDSAVYLCASSLGAGETFKTQYFGPGTRLTVL.

The V gene is TRBV25-1, the J gene TRBJ1-1, with TRBD1 matching over 7 bases. CDR1 and CDR2 (germline): MGHDK, SYGVNS. This CDR3 is 16 amino acids long. The J segment lost 5 bases and the V segment lost 6 bases, leaving 15 bases of the junction unmatched. The CDR3 reads CASSLRGILKHTEAFF. The DNA for the CDR3 is TGTGCCAGCAGCCTCAGGGGGATACTGAAACATACTGAAGCTTTCTTT.

The genes are TRBV4-1 and TRBJ2-5; TRBD2 agrees at 15 bases. Germline assignment: CDR1 MGHRA and CDR2 YSYEKL. The CDR3 has 20 residues. Trimming cost V 4 bases and J 0 bases; bases outside gene matches: 12. CDR3: CASSRDRGLAGGLNQETQYF. CDR3 DNA: TGCGCCAGCAGCCGGGACAGGGGACTAGCGGGGGGCCTGAACCAAGAGACCCAGTACTTC.

The rearrangement links TRBV6-5 to TRBJ1-1; 7 nucleotides line up with TRBD1. Germline assignment: CDR1 MNHEY and CDR2 SVGAGI. This CDR3 has 14 residues. The V segment lost 2 bases and the J segment 1 base; nucleotides outside the gene matches: 1. CDR3 loop: CASSYRGRNTEAFF. The CDR3 DNA reads as TGTGCCAGCAGTTACAGGGGGCGGAACACTGAAGCTTTCTTT.

V usage is TRBV6-6 and J usage is TRBJ2-2; D gene ambiguous. This CDR3 has 16 residues. V was cut by 0 bases and J by 1 base, with 9 bases left in between. Germline V lookup: CDR1 MNHNY, CDR2 SVGAGI (reference sequence). The CDR3 loop is CASSYSETLNTGELFF. CDR3 bases: TGTGCCAGCAGTTACTCAGAGACATTGAACACCGGGGAGCTGTTTTTT.

The genes are TRBV7-9 and TRBJ2-7, with D possibly matching TRBD2 (5 bases). The V and J ends lost 5 bases and 7 bases respectively, with 12 bases between them. This CDR3 contains 12 residues. Germline-derived CDR1 and CDR2 are SEHNR and FQNEAQ (reference sequence). This CDR3 reads CASSTKRVEQYF. In DNA, the CDR3 is TGTGCCAGCAGCACCAAGAGGGTTGAGCAGTACTTC.

The chain uses TRBV4-2 and TRBJ2-1; TRBD2 agrees at 10 bases. V was pared by 1 base and J by 8 bases, with 8 bases of the junction left unmatched. Looked up from germline, CDR1 is LGHNA and CDR2 is YNFKEQ. This CDR3 has 16 amino acids. CDR3 in DNA: TGTGCCAGCAGCCAAGTCAGCGGGGGGGCCGGGGATGAGCAGTTCTTC. Its protein is CASSQVSGGAGDEQFF.

V usage is TRBV2 and J usage is TRBJ1-5, with 12 bases that match TRBD1. The V gene's germline CDR1 is SNHLY and CDR2 FYNNEI. This CDR3 spans 14 amino acids. Trimming took 6 bases from V and 12 from J; bases not matched to a gene: 9. CDR3 in amino acids: CASSGDRGRPVQHF. The DNA of the CDR3 is TGTGCCAGCAGCGGGGACAGGGGGCGACCGGTCCAGCATTTT.

The rearrangement joins TRBV27 to TRBJ2-3; D may be TRBD2 (6 bases). Trimming cost V 3 bases and J 4 bases, with 20 bases left between them. The CDR3 extends over 17 amino acids. Germline lookup yields CDR1 MNHEY and CDR2 SMNVEV (reference sequence). CDR3 coding DNA: TGTGCCAGCAGTTTTTACGGGTTTGGTCTAGCGTCAGATACGCAGTATTTT. This codes for CASSFYGFGLASDTQYF.

The V call is TRBV27, the J call TRBJ2-1; D might be TRBD2 (5 bases). The V gene's germline CDR1 is MNHEY and CDR2 SMNVEV (reference sequence). The CDR3 covers 13 residues. V dropped 0 bases and J dropped 9 bases, with 9 bases sitting between them. The chain's CDR3 is CASSLSEGSEQFF. DNA of the CDR3: TGTGCCAGCAGTTTATCAGAGGGAAGTGAGCAGTTCTTC.

The chain has TRBV27 and TRBJ2-3, with 7 bases that match TRBD2. CDR1 is MNHEY and CDR2 is SMNVEV in the germline V gene (reference sequence). With V trimmed by 6 bases and J by 1 base, 10 bases remained unmatched. CDR3 length equals 16 residues. CDR3 in DNA: TGTGCCAGCAGAACCTGGGGGGGAGGTGGCACAGATACGCAGTATTTT. Amino acids: CASRTWGGGGTDTQYF.

This chain connects TRBV4-2 to TRBJ2-7; 9 nucleotides align to TRBD1. Germline assignment: CDR1 LGHNA and CDR2 YNFKEQ. The V and J ends lost 3 bases and 0 bases, in that order; junction bases with no gene match: 3. The CDR3 spans 15 residues. CDR3 DNA: TGTGCCAGCAGCCAGCCGGGACAGGGCTCCTACGAGCAGTACTTC. Protein: CASSQPGQGSYEQYF.

This clone was seen only once. The V gene is TRBV19, the J gene TRBJ2-7; 9 bases line up with TRBD2. Germline values: CDR1 LNHDA, CDR2 SQIVND (reference sequence). CDR3 length equals 14 residues. The ends lost 7 bases at V and 4 bases at J; junction bases unmatched: 8. CDR3 DNA: TGTGCCAGTACTAGTAGCGGGGGCATTTACGAGCAGTACTTC. This gives the protein CASTSSGGIYEQYF.

The chain links TRBV11-3 to TRBJ2-1; 14 nucleotides line up with TRBD2. The ends lost 0 bases at V and 8 bases at J; junction bases unmatched: 12. The CDR3 has 19 residues. CDR1 is SGHNT, CDR2 YENEEA, per germline. For the CDR3, the DNA is TGTGCCAGCAGCTTAGAAGGGTTAAGTCGACTAGCGGGGGGGTATGAGCAGTTCTTC. It is translated as CASSLEGLSRLAGGYEQFF.

CDR3 amino acids: CASSLGTANTEAFF. The CDR3 bases are TGTGCCAGCAGCTTAGGGACAGCGAACACTGAAGCTTTCTTT. V is TRBV7-6 and J is TRBJ1-1; a weak D match, TRBD1 (6 bases). Trimming cost V 1 base and J 1 base, with 7 bases left between them. Per germline, CDR1 SGHVS and CDR2 FNYEAQ. The CDR3 has 14 amino acids.

J is TRBJ2-7 and V is TRBV2; maybe TRBD1 (6 bases). CDR1 SNHLY and CDR2 FYNNEI come from the germline V gene. The germline V and J ends were trimmed by 6 bases and 1 base, with 13 bases remaining between them. The CDR3 contains 14 residues. CDR3 in amino acids: CASSKDSSSYEQYF. In nucleotides, the CDR3 is TGTGCCAGCAGCAAGGACAGCTCTTCCTACGAGCAGTACTTC.